This TCR beta chain appears in the sequencing data of a study of OX40 agonist ivuxolimab in advanced cancers. Profiling relied on immunoSEQ multiplex PCR, and the TCRdb table lists in-frame clones only, not all of them. The sample has around 40,000 clones; 88% are singletons. A single count supports this clone. Its specificity is unknown. Germline trimming cut 8 bases from V and 6 bases from J; bases unmatched to any gene: 4. This CDR3 comprises 12 residues. Germline loops: CDR1 LNHDA, CDR2 SQIVND (reference sequence). Notes on the study in general: Some patients who did not respond also had low normalized T-cell clonal expansion.

The TCR was taken from an adult with an advanced solid tumor such as melanoma, head and neck, liver or kidney cancer. The starting material was CD4+ or CD8+ T cells sorted from blood, obtained in a trial of the OX40 agonist ivuxolimab. The chain recombines TRBV19 with TRBJ2-1; 7 bases agree with TRBD2. The CDR3 DNA follows: TGTGCCAGTCGAACGGGGGGCAATGAGCAGTTCTTC. Amino acid sequence: CASRTGGNEQFF.